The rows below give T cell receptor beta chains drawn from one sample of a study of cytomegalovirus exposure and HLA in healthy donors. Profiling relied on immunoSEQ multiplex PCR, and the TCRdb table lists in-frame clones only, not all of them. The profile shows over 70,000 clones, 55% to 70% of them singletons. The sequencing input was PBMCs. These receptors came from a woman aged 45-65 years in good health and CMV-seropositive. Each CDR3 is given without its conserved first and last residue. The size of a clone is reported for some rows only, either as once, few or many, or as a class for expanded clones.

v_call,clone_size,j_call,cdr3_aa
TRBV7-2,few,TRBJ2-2,ASSLREDGELF
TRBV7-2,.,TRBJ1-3,ASSLARGNTIY
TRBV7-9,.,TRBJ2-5,ASSSGGARAQY
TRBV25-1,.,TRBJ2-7,ASSESGTGVYEQY
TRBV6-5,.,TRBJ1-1,ASIAGSEAF
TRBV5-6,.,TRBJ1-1,ASTRVGAGNTEAF
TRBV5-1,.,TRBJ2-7,ASSLEPRVDLQY
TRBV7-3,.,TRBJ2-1,ASSTTGGSGNEQF
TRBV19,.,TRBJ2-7,ASSAGGWDYEQY
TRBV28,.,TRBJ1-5,ASSPRTGGGQPQH
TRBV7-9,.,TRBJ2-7,SSSLGNEQY
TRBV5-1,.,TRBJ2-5,ASSLAPSEWTGVQETQY
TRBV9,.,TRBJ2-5,ASSAGTGGDSETQY
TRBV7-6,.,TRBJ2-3,ASSFTGTDTQY
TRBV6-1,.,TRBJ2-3,ASSELRGSTDTQY
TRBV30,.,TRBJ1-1,AWSPLTVNTEAF
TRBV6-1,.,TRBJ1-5,ASRWEGNQPQH
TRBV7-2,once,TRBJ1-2,ASSARQGTNGYT
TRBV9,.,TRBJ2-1,ASSVGGGGYNEQF
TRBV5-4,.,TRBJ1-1,ASSQAGNTEAF
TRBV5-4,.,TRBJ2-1,ASSPGTSGGTDEQF
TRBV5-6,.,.,ASSPLATGQYEQY
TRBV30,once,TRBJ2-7,AWGNWDSEQY
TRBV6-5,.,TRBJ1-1,ASSRQGSTEAF
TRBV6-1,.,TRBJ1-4,ASSDGTLEKLF
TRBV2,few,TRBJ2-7,ASSAWTGLYEQY
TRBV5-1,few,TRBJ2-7,ASSAGTGSYEQY
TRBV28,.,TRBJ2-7,ASRWDRRWEWD
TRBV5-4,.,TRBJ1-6,ASSAGGQGPSPLH
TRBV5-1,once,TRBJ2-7,ASGEGYSYEQY
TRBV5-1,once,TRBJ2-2,ASRDGQSLAGELF
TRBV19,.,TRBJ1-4,ASRLTGGDEKLF
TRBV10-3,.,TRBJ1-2,AISGTRESYT
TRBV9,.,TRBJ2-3,ASNYRELTDTQY
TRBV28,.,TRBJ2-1,ASSLGWGRPYSYNEQF
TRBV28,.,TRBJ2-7,ASSPIGTVSSYEQY
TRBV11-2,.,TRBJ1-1,ASSTTQGGDTEAF
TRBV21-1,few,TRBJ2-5,ASSKGGQGKETQY
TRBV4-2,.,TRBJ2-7,ASSQDTGKKTYEQY
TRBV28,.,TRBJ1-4,ASSTAQGLNEKLF
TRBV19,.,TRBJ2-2,ASSPGQGLNTGELL
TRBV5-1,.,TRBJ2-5,ASSLVDAGRETQY
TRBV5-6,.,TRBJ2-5,ASSWGLAGRETQY
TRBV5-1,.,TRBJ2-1,ASSLRDRGYNEQF
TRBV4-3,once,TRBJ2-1,ASSQDHRLAGAYNEQF